Listed below are T cell receptor beta chains from one sample, sequenced in a study of cytomegalovirus exposure and HLA in healthy donors. The method was immunoSEQ multiplex PCR; TCRdb's version includes in-frame clones alone and lacks a portion of them. The sample has fewer than 250,000 clones; roughly 84% are singletons. Sequencing used PBMCs. All receptors come from a human donor in good health. The CDR3 runs from the conserved cysteine through the conserved F or W.

>TRBJ2-7|TRBV6-1
CASSGTGYTEQYF
>TRBJ2-7|TRBV28
CASRDDNRVSREQYF
>TRBJ2-2|TRBV5-1
CASSQSRQGNTGELFF
>TRBJ2-5|TRBV7-9
CASSSQGFETQYF
>TRBJ2-1|TRBV6-1
CASSEFGPRASGREYNEQFF
>TRBJ1-1|TRBV19
CASSIDRGSNTEAFF
>TRBJ2-3|TRBV10-3
CAIRPRLAGGREDTQYF
>TRBJ1-3|TRBV6-5
CATHRGSGNTIYF
>TRBJ2-5|TRBV4-1
CASSPLLRRPQETQYF
>TRBJ2-1|TRBV6-6
CASSYQAGGRGDEQFF
>TRBJ1-1|TRBV6-1
CATTGNTEAFF
>TRBJ2-5|TRBV5-1
CASSFGLAVSEETQYF
>TRBJ2-1|TRBV27
CASSAGSSYNEQFF
>TRBJ1-2|TRBV9
CASSVDAGGYGYTF
>TRBJ2-3|TRBV6-6
CASSYGLAGTDTQYF
>TRBJ1-5|TRBV1
CTSSHWTPLPGQPQHF
>TRBJ1-2|TRBV27
CASSLNGVVGGRSDGYTF
>TRBJ2-5|TRBV7-8
CASSLGRIQETQYF
>TRBJ2-3|TRBV4-1
CASSQDSISGTDTQYF
>TRBJ1-4|TRBV4-1
CASSQEEGRGEKLFF
>TRBJ1-5|TRBV2
CASSVEGSDQPQHF
>TRBJ2-3|TRBV6-1
CASSETGTSGFITQYF
>TRBJ1-4|TRBV7-9
CASSSEQGAREKLFF